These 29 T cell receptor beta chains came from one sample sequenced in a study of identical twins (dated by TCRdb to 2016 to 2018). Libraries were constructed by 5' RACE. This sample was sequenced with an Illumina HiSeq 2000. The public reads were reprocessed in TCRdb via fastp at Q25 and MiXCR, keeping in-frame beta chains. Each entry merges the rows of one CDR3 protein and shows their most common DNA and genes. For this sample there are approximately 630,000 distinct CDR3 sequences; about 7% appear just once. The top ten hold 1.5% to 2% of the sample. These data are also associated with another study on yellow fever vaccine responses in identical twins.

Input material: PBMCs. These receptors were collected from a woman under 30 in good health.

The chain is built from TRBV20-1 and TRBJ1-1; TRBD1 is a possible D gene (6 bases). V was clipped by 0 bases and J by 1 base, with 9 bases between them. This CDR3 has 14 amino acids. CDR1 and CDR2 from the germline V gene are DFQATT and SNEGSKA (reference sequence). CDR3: CSARDPGENTEAFF. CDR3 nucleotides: TGCAGTGCTAGAGACCCAGGGGAGAACACTGAAGCTTTCTTT.

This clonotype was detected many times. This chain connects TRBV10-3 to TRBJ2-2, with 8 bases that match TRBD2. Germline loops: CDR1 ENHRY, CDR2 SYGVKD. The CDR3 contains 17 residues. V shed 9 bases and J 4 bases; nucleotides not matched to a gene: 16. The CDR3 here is CAIGETSGPTITGELFF. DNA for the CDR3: TGTGCCATAGGGGAAACTAGCGGACCAACGATCACCGGGGAGCTGTTTTTT.

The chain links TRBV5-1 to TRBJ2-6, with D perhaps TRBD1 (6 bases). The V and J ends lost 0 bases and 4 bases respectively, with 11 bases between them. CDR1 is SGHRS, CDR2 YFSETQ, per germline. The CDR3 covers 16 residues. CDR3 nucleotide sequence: TGCGCCAGCAGCTTGGGAGCAGGGGCAGGGGCCAACGTCCTGACTTTC. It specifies CASSLGAGAGANVLTF.

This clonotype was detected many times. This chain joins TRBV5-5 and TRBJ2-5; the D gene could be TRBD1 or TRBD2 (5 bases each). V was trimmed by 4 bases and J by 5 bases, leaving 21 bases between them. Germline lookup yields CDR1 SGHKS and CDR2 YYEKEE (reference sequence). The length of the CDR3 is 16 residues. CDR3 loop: CASSVAIGRGFETQYF. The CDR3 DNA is TGTGCCAGCAGCGTAGCGATAGGTCGGGGCTTCGAGACCCAGTACTTC. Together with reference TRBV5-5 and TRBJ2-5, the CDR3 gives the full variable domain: DAGVTQSPTHLIKTRGQQVTLRCSPISGHKSVSWYQQVLGQGPQFIFQYYEKEERGRGNFPDRFSARQFPNYSSELNVNALLLGDSALYLCASSVAIGRGFETQYFGPGTRLLVL.

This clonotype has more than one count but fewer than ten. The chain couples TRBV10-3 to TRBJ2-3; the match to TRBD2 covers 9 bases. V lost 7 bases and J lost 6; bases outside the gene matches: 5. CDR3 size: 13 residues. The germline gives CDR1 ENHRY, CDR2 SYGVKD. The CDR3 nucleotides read TGTGCCATCACCCCTAGCGGGAAGGATACGCAGTATTTT. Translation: CAITPSGKDTQYF.

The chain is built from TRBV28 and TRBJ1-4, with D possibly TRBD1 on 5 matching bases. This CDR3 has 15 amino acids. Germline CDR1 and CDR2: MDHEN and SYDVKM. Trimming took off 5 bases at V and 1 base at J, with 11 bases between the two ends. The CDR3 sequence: CASSPSTETNEKLFF. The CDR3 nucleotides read TGTGCCAGCAGTCCTTCGACAGAAACTAATGAAAAACTGTTTTTT.

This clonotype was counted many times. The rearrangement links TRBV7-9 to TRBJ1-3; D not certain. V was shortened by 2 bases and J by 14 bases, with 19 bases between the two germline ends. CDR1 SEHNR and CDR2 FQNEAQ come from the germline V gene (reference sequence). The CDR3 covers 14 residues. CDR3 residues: CASSLLAGEQKVYF. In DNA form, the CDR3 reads TGTGCCAGCAGCTTACTTGCCGGGGAACAGAAGGTATATTTT.

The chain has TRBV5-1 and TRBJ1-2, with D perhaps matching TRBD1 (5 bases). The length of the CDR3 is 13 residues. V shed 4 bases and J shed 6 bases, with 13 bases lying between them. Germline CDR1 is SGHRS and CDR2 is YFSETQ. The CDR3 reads CASSNPGGNGYTF. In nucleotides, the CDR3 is TGCGCCAGCAGCAACCCTGGGGGTAATGGCTACACCTTC.

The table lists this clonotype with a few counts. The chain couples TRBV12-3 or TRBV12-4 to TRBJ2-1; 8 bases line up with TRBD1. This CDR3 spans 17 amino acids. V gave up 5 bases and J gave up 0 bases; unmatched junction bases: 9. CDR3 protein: CASSPPTGESSYNEQFF. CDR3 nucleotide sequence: TGTGCCAGCAGTCCCCCGACAGGGGAAAGCTCCTACAATGAGCAGTTCTTC.

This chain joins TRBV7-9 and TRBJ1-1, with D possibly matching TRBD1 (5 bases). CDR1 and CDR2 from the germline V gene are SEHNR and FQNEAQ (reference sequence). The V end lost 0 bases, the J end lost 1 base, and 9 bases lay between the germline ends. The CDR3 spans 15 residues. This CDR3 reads CASSLAQGPNTEAFF. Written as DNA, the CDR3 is TGTGCCAGCAGCTTAGCGCAGGGACCGAACACTGAAGCTTTCTTT. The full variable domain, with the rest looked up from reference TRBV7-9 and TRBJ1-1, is DTGVSQNPRHKITKRGQNVTFRCDPISEHNRLYWYRQTLGQGPEFLTYFQNEAQLEKSRLLSDRFSAERPKGSFSTLEIQRTEQGDSAMYLCASSLAQGPNTEAFFGQGTRLTVV.

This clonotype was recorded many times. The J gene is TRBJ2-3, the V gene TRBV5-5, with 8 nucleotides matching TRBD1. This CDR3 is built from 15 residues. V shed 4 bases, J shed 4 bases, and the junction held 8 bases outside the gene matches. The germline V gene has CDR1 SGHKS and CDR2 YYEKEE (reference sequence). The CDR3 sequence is CASSPQGGSADTQYF. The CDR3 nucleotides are TGTGCCAGCAGCCCACAGGGGGGCTCGGCAGATACGCAGTATTTT. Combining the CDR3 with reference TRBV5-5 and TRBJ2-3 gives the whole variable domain DAGVTQSPTHLIKTRGQQVTLRCSPISGHKSVSWYQQVLGQGPQFIFQYYEKEERGRGNFPDRFSARQFPNYSSELNVNALLLGDSALYLCASSPQGGSADTQYFGPGTRLTVL.

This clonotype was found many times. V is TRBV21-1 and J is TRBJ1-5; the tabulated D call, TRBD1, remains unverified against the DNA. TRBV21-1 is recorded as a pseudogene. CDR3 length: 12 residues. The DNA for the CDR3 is TGTGCCAGGGGGCAGGGGGTTCAGCCCCAGCATTTT. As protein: CARGQGVQPQHF.

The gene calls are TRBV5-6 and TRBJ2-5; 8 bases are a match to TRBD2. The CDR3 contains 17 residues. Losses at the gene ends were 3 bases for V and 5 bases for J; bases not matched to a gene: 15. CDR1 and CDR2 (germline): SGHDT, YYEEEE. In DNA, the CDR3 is TGTGCCAGCAGCTCCTCAGCGGGGGCCCTTACAAGGGAGACCCAGTACTTC. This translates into CASSSSAGALTRETQYF.

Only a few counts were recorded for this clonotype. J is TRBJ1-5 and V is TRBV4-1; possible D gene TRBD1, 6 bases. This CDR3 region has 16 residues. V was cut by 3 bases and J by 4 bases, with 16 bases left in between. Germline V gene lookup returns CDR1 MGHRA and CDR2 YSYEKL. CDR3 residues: CASSQEGTGINQPQHF. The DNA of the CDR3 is TGCGCCAGCAGCCAGGAAGGTACAGGGATAAATCAGCCCCAGCATTTT.

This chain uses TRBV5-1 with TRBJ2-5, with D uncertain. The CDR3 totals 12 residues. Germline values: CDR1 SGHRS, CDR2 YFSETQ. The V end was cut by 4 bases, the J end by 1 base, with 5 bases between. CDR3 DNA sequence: TGCGCCAGCAGCCAGACCCAAGAGACCCAGTACTTC. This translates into CASSQTQETQYF.

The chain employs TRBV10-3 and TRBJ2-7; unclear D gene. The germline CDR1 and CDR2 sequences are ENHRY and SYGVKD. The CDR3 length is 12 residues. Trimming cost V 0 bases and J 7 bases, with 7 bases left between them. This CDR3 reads CAISESLREQYV. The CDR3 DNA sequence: TGTGCCATCAGTGAGTCTCTTAGGGAGCAGTACGTC.

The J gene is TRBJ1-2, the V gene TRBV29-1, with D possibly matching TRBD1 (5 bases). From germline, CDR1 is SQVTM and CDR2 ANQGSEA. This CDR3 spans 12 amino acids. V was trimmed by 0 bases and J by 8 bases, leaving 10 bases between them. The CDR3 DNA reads TGCAGCGTTGAAGACAGGGATAGGGGCTACACCTTC. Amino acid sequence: CSVEDRDRGYTF.

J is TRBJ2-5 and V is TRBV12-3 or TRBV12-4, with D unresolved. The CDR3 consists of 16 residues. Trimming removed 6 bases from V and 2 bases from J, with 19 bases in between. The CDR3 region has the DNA TGTGCCAGCAGACGTGAGACCTACGGAGCTCAAGAGACCCAGTACTTC. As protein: CASRRETYGAQETQYF.

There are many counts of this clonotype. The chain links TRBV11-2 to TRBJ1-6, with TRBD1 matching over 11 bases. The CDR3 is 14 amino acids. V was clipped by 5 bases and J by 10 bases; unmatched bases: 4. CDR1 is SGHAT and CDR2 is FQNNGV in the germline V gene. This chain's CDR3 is CASSAGTGGSPLHF. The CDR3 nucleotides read TGTGCCAGCAGCGCCGGGACAGGGGGATCACCCCTCCACTTT.

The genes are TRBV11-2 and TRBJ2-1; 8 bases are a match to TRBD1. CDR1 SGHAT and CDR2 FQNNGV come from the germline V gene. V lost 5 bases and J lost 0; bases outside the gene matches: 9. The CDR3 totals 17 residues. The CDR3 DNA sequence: TGTGCCAGCAGCGAGAACCGAGACAGGGGCTCCTACAATGAGCAGTTCTTC. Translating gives CASSENRDRGSYNEQFF.

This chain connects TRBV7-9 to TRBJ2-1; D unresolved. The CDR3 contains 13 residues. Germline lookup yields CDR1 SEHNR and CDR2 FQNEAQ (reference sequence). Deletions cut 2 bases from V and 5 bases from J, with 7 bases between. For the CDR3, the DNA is TGTGCCAGCAGCTTAACAGTGAACAATGAGCAGTTCTTC. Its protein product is CASSLTVNNEQFF.

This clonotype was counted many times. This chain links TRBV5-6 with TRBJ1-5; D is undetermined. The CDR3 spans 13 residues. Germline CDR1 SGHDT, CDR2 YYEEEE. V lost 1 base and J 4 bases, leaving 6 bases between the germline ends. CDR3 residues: CASSLSPNQPQHF. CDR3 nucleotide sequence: TGTGCCAGCAGCTTGAGTCCAAATCAGCCCCAGCATTTT.

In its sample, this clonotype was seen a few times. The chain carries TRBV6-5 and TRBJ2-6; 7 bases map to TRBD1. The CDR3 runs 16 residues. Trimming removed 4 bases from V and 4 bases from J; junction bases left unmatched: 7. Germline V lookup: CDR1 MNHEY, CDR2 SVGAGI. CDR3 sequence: CASSLGQPAGANVLTF. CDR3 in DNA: TGTGCCAGCAGTTTGGGACAGCCGGCGGGGGCCAACGTCCTGACTTTC.

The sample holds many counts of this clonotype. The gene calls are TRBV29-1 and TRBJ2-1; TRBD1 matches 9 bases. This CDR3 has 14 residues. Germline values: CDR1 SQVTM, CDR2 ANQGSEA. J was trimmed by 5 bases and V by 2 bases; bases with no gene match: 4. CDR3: CSVETGGVDNEQFF. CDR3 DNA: TGCAGCGTTGAAACAGGGGGCGTTGACAATGAGCAGTTCTTC.

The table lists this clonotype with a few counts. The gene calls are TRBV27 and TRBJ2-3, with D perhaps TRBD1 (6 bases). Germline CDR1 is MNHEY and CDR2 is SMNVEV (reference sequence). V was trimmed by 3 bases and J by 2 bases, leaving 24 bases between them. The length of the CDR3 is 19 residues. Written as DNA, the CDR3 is TGTGCCAGCAGTTTTCTAAGCAGTCGGGCAGGGGCTAACACAGATACGCAGTATTTT. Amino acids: CASSFLSSRAGANTDTQYF.

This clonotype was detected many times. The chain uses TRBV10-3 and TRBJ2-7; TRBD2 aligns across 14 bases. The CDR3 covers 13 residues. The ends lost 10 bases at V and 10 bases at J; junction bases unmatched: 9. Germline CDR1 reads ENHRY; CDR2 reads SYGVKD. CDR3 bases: TGTGCCACCCGGGGACTAGCGGGGGATCTACAGTACGTC. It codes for CATRGLAGDLQYV.

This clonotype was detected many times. The CDR3 protein is CSVEAGVSFNEQFF. The CDR3 region has the DNA TGCAGCGTTGAGGCAGGGGTCTCTTTCAATGAGCAGTTCTTC. The chain has TRBV29-1 and TRBJ2-1; perhaps TRBD1 as D (6 bases). Germline values: CDR1 SQVTM, CDR2 ANQGSEA. The CDR3 loop spans 14 amino acids. Trimming stripped 3 bases from V and 6 bases from J, with 15 bases between.

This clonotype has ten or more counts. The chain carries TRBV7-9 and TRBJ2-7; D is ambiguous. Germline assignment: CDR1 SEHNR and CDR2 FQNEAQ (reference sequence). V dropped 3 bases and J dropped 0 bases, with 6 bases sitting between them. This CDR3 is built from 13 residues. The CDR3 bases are TGTGCCAGCAGCTTTCCGGCCTCCTACGAGCAGTACGTC. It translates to CASSFPASYEQYV.

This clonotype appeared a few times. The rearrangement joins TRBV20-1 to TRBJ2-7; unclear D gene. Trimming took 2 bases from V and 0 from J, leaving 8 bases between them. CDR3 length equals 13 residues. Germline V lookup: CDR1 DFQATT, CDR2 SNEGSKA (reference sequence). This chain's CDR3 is CSARIRNSYEQYF. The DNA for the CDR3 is TGCAGTGCTAGAATCCGGAACTCCTACGAGCAGTACTTC.